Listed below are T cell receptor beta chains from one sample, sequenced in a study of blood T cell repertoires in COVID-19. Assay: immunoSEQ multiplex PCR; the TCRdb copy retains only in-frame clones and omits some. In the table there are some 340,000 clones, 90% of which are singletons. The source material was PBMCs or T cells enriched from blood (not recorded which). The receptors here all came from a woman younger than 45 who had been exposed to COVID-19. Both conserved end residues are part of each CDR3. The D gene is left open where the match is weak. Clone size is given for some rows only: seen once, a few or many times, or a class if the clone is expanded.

cdr3_aa: CASSPQGKKLFF
cdr3_nt: TGTGCCAGCAGCCCCCAGGGTAAAAAACTGTTTTTT
j_call: TRBJ1-4
v_call: TRBV7-9
d_call: -
clone_size: -

cdr3_aa: CASSLGLVTEAFF
cdr3_nt: TGTGCCAGCAGTTTAGGTCTAGTCACTGAAGCTTTCTTT
j_call: TRBJ1-1
v_call: TRBV27
d_call: -
clone_size: -

cdr3_aa: CASSPGGEYNEQFF
cdr3_nt: TGTGCCAGCTCACCCGGGGGGGAATACAATGAGCAGTTCTTC
j_call: TRBJ2-1
v_call: TRBV18
d_call: TRBD2
clone_size: -

cdr3_aa: CASSYSSTVQPQHF
cdr3_nt: TGTGCCAGCAGTTACTCGTCCACGGTTCAGCCCCAGCATTTT
j_call: TRBJ1-5
v_call: TRBV6-6
d_call: -
clone_size: -

cdr3_aa: CASSQVGGPGSIEQFF
cdr3_nt: TGCGCCAGCAGCCAAGTTGGGGGCCCTGGTAGTATTGAGCAGTTCTTC
j_call: TRBJ2-1
v_call: TRBV4-1
d_call: -
clone_size: -

cdr3_aa: CASSSVTVPGYTF
cdr3_nt: TGTGCCAGCAGCTCCGTGACAGTCCCCGGATACACCTTC
j_call: TRBJ1-2
v_call: TRBV11-2
d_call: -
clone_size: once

cdr3_aa: CASSESRGHETQYF
cdr3_nt: TGTGCCAGCAGTGAATCTAGGGGGCATGAGACCCAGTACTTC
j_call: TRBJ2-5
v_call: TRBV25-1
d_call: TRBD1
clone_size: -

cdr3_aa: CASRSDTRANYGYTF
cdr3_nt: TGTGCCAGCAGATCGGACACCCGAGCTAACTATGGCTACACCTTC
j_call: TRBJ1-2
v_call: TRBV5-4
d_call: -
clone_size: -

cdr3_aa: CASSPNPYNEQFF
cdr3_nt: TGTGCCAGCTCACCAAATCCGTACAATGAGCAGTTCTTC
j_call: TRBJ2-1
v_call: TRBV18
d_call: -
clone_size: -

cdr3_aa: CASSYQLEGSGNTIYF
cdr3_nt: TGTGCCAGCAGTTACCAACTGGAGGGCTCTGGAAACACCATATATTTT
j_call: TRBJ1-3
v_call: TRBV6-5
d_call: -
clone_size: -

cdr3_aa: CASSYVGADEQFF
cdr3_nt: TGTGCCAGCAGTTACGTGGGGGCCGATGAGCAGTTCTTC
j_call: TRBJ2-1
v_call: TRBV6-5
d_call: -
clone_size: -

cdr3_aa: CASSPTGGRSYEQYF
cdr3_nt: TGTGCCAGCAGCCCGACAGGGGGACGCTCCTACGAGCAGTACTTC
j_call: TRBJ2-7
v_call: TRBV28
d_call: TRBD1
clone_size: -

cdr3_aa: CASSLVGEESLEQYF
cdr3_nt: TGTGCCAGCAGCTTAGTTGGGGAGGAGTCTCTGGAGCAGTACTTC
j_call: TRBJ2-7
v_call: TRBV7-2
d_call: -
clone_size: few

cdr3_aa: CASSRVDEQFF
cdr3_nt: TGTGCCAGCAGCCGGGTCGATGAGCAGTTCTTC
j_call: TRBJ2-1
v_call: TRBV5-8
d_call: -
clone_size: -